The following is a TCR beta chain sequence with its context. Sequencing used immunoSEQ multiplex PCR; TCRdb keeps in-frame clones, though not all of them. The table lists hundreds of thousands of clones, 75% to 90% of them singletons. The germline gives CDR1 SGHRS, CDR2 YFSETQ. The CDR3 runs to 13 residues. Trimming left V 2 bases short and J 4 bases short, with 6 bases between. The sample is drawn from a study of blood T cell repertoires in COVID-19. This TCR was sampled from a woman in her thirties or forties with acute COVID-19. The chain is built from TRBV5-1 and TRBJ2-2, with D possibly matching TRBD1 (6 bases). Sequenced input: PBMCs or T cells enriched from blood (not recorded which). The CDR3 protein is CASSLGGTGELFF. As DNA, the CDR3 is TGCGCCAGCAGCTTAGGGGGCACCGGGGAGCTGTTTTTT.